The 19 T cell receptor beta chains below all came from one sample that was sequenced in a study of tissue T cells after allogeneic stem cell transplantation (dated by TCRdb to between 2021 and 2023). The method behind the library was the immunoSEQ multiplex PCR assay. TCRdb re-hosts the immuneACCESS table, in-frame sequences only. Its copies lack some clones; in the studies checked, an unresolved V gene accounts for under half of them, and the cause for the rest is not known. Counted in this sample were over 40,000 clones; roughly 73% of them appeared once. The top ten clones comprise around 0.5% of the sample. What was sequenced was sorted cells pooled from one or two spleens. The receptors were gathered from a pool of C57BL/6 mice in good health.

On this clone itself: Genes and germline come from the mouse. The read finishes 1 residue shy of the CDR3 end, and the germline J gene is used to complete it. V is TRBV24 and J is TRBJ1-1; D possibly corresponds to TRBD1 (6 bases). V gave up 6 bases and J gave up 3 bases, with 14 bases separating them. The CDR3 runs 14 residues. The V gene's germline CDR1 is KGHTA and CDR2 FRNEEI. The covered CDR3 bases are TGTGCCAGCAGCTCCTTACAGGGAGACACAGAAGTCTTC. Protein product: CASSSLQGDTEVF. The full-length CDR3 reads as CASSSLQGDTEVFF.

A remark on this clone: Here the gene names and germline are mouse. The CDR3 extends 1 residue past the end of the read, so its final part is completed from the germline J gene. The V call is TRBV19, the J call TRBJ1-1, with a tentative D call TRBD1 (5 bases). CDR3 length: 13 residues. Germline lookup yields CDR1 FNHDT and CDR2 SITEND (reference sequence). With 2 bases removed from V and 6 bases from J, the gap between germline ends came to 11 bases. CDR3 sequence: CASSIGGEAEVFF. The sequenced part of the CDR3 DNA is TGTGCCAGCAGTATTGGAGGGGAGGCAGAAGTCTTC.

About this clone itself: The genes and germline here are from mouse. The missing CDR3 end, 1 residue past where the read stops, is filled in from the germline J gene. This rearrangement joins TRBV13-1 to TRBJ2-3; 12 bases agree with TRBD1. Trimming at V came to 3 bases and at J to 1 base, leaving 0 bases not matched to a gene. This CDR3 comprises 15 residues. CDR1 NSHNY and CDR2 SYGAGN come from the germline V gene. The CDR3 loop reads CASSGDRGRAETLYF. The CDR3 DNA, read in part, is TGTGCCAGCAGTGGGGACAGGGGGCGTGCAGAAACGCTGTAT.

On this clone itself: Mouse gene names and germline throughout. From the germline J gene comes the end of the CDR3, since the read stops 1 residue before it. V is TRBV19 and J is TRBJ2-7, with TRBD1 identical over 7 bases. Germline CDR1 FNHDT, CDR2 SITEND (reference sequence). Trimming at V came to 4 bases and at J to 0 bases, leaving 4 bases not matched to a gene. The CDR3 length is 14 residues. The CDR3 sequence is CASSLDRDSYEQYF. The sequenced CDR3 bases are TGTGCCAGCAGTCTTGACAGGGACTCCTATGAACAGTAC.

Details on this clone: Mouse gene names and germline throughout. The read ends 1 residue before the CDR3 terminus; that terminus is restored from the germline J gene. The chain carries TRBV3 and TRBJ2-3; 10 bases are shared with TRBD2. Unmatched junction bases numbered 5, after V lost 1 base and J lost 4 bases. The CDR3 has 16 residues. Germline V CDR1 and CDR2: SNHLY, FYNGKV (reference sequence). Here the CDR3 reads CASSLGRGLGTETLYF. The part of the CDR3 DNA that was read is TGTGCCAGCAGCTTAGGGAGGGGACTGGGGACAGAAACGCTGTAT.

A remark on this clone: Gene labels here are mouse ones. The CDR3 end falls 1 residue outside the read, so it is completed with the germline J gene. This chain joins TRBV2 and TRBJ2-5; no firm D call. The CDR3 is made up of 14 amino acids. Germline V gives CDR1 LGHNA, CDR2 YSYQKL. Trimming left V 0 bases short and J 2 bases short, with 6 bases between. The CDR3 here is CASSQDGFQDTQYF. The sequenced part of the CDR3 DNA is TGTGCCAGCAGCCAAGATGGATTCCAAGACACCCAGTAC. Full variable domain (missing parts from reference TRBV2 and TRBJ2-5): DPKIIQKPKYLVAVTGSEKILICEQYLGHNAMYWYRQSAKKPLEFMFSYSYQKLMDNQTASSRFQPQSSKKNHLDLQITALKPDDSATYFCASSQDGFQDTQYFGPGTRLLVL.

To note about this clone: Gene names and germline match the mouse. The observed sequence ends 1 residue before the CDR3 terminus, with the missing tail filled in from the germline J gene. The rearrangement links TRBV4 to TRBJ2-7; D is unclear. Per the germline V gene, CDR1 is LGHDT and CDR2 is YNNKQL (reference sequence). V was cut by 3 bases and J by 6 bases, with 3 bases left in between. CDR3 length equals 10 residues. CDR3 amino acids: CASSYSEQYF. The CDR3 bases that were read are TGTGCCAGCAGCTACAGTGAACAGTAC.

This clone was observed once. Gene names and germline refer to mouse. Coverage ceases 1 residue before the CDR3 finishes, and the germline J gene fills in the end. This chain joins TRBV2 and TRBJ2-1; no definite D call. This CDR3 region has 12 residues. V dropped 0 bases and J dropped 5 bases, with 2 bases sitting between them. The germline CDR1 and CDR2 sequences are LGHNA and YSYQKL. The CDR3 DNA, read in part, is TGTGCCAGCAGCCAAGAAAATGCTGAGCAGTTC. Amino acid sequence: CASSQENAEQF. The entire CDR3 protein reads CASSQENAEQFF.

This clone was seen just once. Any gene name here is a mouse gene name. The read is 1 residue too short to cover the CDR3 end, so that end is filled in from the germline J gene. The V and J genes are TRBV12-2 and TRBJ1-3, with TRBD1 as a possible D gene (5 bases). The germline CDR1 and CDR2 sequences are SGHLS and HYDKME. There are 14 residues in the CDR3. V lost 4 bases and J 0 bases, leaving 9 bases between the germline ends. CDR3 sequence reads: CASSRQNSGNTLYF. CDR3 DNA (partial): TGTGCCAGCTCCCGACAGAATTCTGGAAATACGCTCTAT.

Only a few counts were recorded for this clone. These gene names are mouse names. The sequence runs out 1 residue before the end of the CDR3; the remainder is reconstructed from the germline J gene. Other DNA sequences from this sample encode an identical CDR3 as well. This chain links TRBV31 with TRBJ2-7; tentatively, D is TRBD1 (7 bases). Trimming shortened V by 0 bases and J by 6 bases, and 12 bases separated the two germline ends. CDR3 size: 13 residues. Germline-derived CDR1 and CDR2 are GKSSPN and SITVG. CDR3 sequence reads: CAWSLEGAREQYF. The sequenced part of the CDR3 DNA is TGTGCCTGGAGTCTAGAGGGGGCCCGTGAACAGTAC. The full variable domain, its missing parts supplied by reference TRBV31 and TRBJ2-7, is AQTIHQWPVAEIKAVGSPLSLGCTIKGKSSPNLYWYWQATGGTLQQLFYSITVGQVESVVQLNLSASRPKDDQFILSTEKLLLSHSGFYLCAWSLEGAREQYFGPGTRLTVL.

A remark on this clone: Germline and genes here are mouse. The CDR3 end falls 1 residue outside the read, so it is completed with the germline J gene. The V gene is TRBV13-1, the J gene TRBJ2-1; 9 positions agree with TRBD2. V gave up 0 bases and J gave up 0 bases; unmatched junction bases: 1. The V gene's germline CDR1 is NSHNY and CDR2 SYGAGN. This CDR3 spans 16 amino acids. The sequenced part of the CDR3 DNA is TGTGCCAGCAGTGATGTTGGGGGGGCTAACTATGCTGAGCAGTTC. Translating gives CASSDVGGANYAEQF. The complete CDR3 protein is CASSDVGGANYAEQFF.

As for this clone: Genes and germline come from the mouse. Read data end 1 residue before the CDR3 end; the end is taken from the germline J gene. V is TRBV31 and J is TRBJ2-7; 9 nucleotides line up with TRBD2. The CDR3 covers 14 residues. Germline CDR1 is GKSSPN and CDR2 is SITVG. J lost 6 bases, V lost 1 base, and 7 bases had no gene match. The CDR3 bases that were read are TGTGCCTGGAGTCGCCGTGGGGGGGCGCTTGAACAGTAC. Translated: CAWSRRGGALEQY. The entire CDR3 protein reads CAWSRRGGALEQYF.

This clone was observed once. Each gene name is a mouse one. The read finishes 1 residue shy of the CDR3 end, and the germline J gene is used to complete it. The rearrangement joins TRBV5 to TRBJ2-5; D call uncertain. Germline CDR1 LGHNA, CDR2 YNLKQL (reference sequence). Trimming removed 0 bases at V and 0 bases at J, with 7 bases between. CDR3 length equals 15 residues. The sequenced CDR3 bases are TGTGCCAGCAGCCAAGATACCGTTAACCAAGACACCCAGTAC. Its translation: CASSQDTVNQDTQY. The complete CDR3 reads CASSQDTVNQDTQYF.

This clone has a handful of counts. The gene symbols are mouse symbols. Read data end 1 residue before the CDR3 end; the end is taken from the germline J gene. The V call is TRBV20, the J call TRBJ2-7, with D possibly TRBD2 on 6 matching bases. V lost 3 bases to trimming and J lost 5 bases, with 11 bases between them. The CDR3 loop spans 12 amino acids. Germline V gives CDR1 GFQATS, CDR2 STVNSAI. This CDR3 reads CGASWGRNEQYF. CDR3 bases read: TGTGGTGCTAGCTGGGGAAGAAATGAACAGTAC.

To note about this clone: Germline and genes here are mouse. Coverage ceases 1 residue before the CDR3 finishes, and the germline J gene fills in the end. The chain uses TRBV12-1 and TRBJ1-2; D is undetermined. Per germline, CDR1 SGHSN and CDR2 HYEKVE. Deletions cut 4 bases from V and 2 bases from J, with 7 bases between. The CDR3 has 12 amino acids. The CDR3 sequence is CASSRANSDYTF. Incomplete CDR3 DNA: TGTGCCAGCTCCCGGGCCAACTCCGACTACACC.

As concerns this clone: Each gene name is a mouse one. The CDR3 is cut off 1 residue early in the read; its end comes from the germline J gene. The gene calls are TRBV3 and TRBJ1-2; D gene unclear. Germline assignment: CDR1 SNHLY and CDR2 FYNGKV (reference sequence). The CDR3 covers 14 residues. V lost 1 base and J 0 bases, leaving 6 bases between the germline ends. The sequenced part of the CDR3 DNA is TGTGCCAGCAGCTTAGAACAGACAAACTCCGACTACACC. It codes for CASSLEQTNSDYT. The entire CDR3 protein is CASSLEQTNSDYTF. The variable domain in full, with the rest retrieved from reference TRBV3 and TRBJ1-2, is GPKVLQIPSHQIIDMGQMVTLNCDPVSNHLYFYWYKQILGQQMEFLVNFYNGKVMEKSKLFKDQFSVERPDGSYFTLKIQPTALEDSAVYFCASSLEQTNSDYTFGSGTRLLVI.

Remarks on this clone: Genes and germline are mouse. The read stops 1 residue short of the end of the CDR3; the missing end is completed from the germline J gene. This chain links TRBV13-2 with TRBJ1-3; no clear D. Germline assignment: CDR1 NNHNN and CDR2 SYGAGS (reference sequence). The CDR3 is 15 residues long. Trimming took off 0 bases at V and 0 bases at J, with 7 bases between the two ends. CDR3: CASGDGATSGNTLYF. The sequenced CDR3 bases are TGTGCCAGCGGTGATGGGGCAACTTCTGGAAATACGCTCTAT.

Concerning this clone: Here the gene names and germline are mouse. The CDR3 is CASSHRDWGPSAETLYF. CDR3 DNA (partial): TGTGCCAGCTCTCACCGGGACTGGGGACCTAGTGCAGAAACGCTGTAT. The chain uses TRBV12-2 and TRBJ2-3; 10 nucleotides align to TRBD2. The read finishes 1 residue shy of the CDR3 end, and the germline J gene is used to complete it. Trimming at V came to 2 bases and at J to 0 bases, leaving 7 bases not matched to a gene. This CDR3 region has 17 residues. Germline CDR1 SGHLS, CDR2 HYDKME.

Points on this clone: Gene names and germline match the mouse. From the germline J gene comes the end of the CDR3, since the read stops 1 residue before it. V is TRBV19 and J is TRBJ2-2, with 10 nucleotides matching TRBD1. CDR1 is FNHDT and CDR2 is SITEND in the germline V gene (reference sequence). Trimming cost V 5 bases and J 2 bases; bases outside gene matches: 6. This CDR3 contains 16 residues. The CDR3 loop reads CASSPDRGQNTGQLYF. Partial CDR3 DNA: TGTGCCAGCAGCCCTGACAGGGGGCAGAACACCGGGCAGCTCTAC.